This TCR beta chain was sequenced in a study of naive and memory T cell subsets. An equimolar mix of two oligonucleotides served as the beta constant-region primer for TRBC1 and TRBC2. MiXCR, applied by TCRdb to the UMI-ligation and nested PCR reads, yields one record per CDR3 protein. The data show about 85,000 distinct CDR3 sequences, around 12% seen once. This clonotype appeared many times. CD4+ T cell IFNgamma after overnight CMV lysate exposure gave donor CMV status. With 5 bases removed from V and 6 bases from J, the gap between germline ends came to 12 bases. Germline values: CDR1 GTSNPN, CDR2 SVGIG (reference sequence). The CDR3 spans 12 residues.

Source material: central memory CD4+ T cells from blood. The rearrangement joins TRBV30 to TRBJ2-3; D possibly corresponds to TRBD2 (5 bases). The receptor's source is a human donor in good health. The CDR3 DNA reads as TGTGCCTGGTCACTGAGAGGGGATACGCAGTATTTT. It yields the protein CAWSLRGDTQYF. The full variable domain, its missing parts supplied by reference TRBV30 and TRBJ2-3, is SQTIHQWPATLVQPVGSPLSLECTVEGTSNPNLYWYRQAAGRGLQLLFYSVGIGQISSEVPQNLSASRPQDRQFILSSKKLLLSDSGFYLCAWSLRGDTQYFGPGTRLTVL.